The present T cell receptor beta chain was sequenced within a study of cytomegalovirus exposure and HLA in healthy donors. Both 60 Vbeta primers and 13 Jbeta primers went into the PCR. Assay used: immunoSEQ multiplex PCR; TCRdb lists only in-frame clones, some missing. The sample has roughly 180,000 clones; around 80% are singletons. The V gene end was trimmed by 4 bases and the J gene end by 9 bases; junction bases not matched to a gene: 5. The CDR3 extends over 14 amino acids. Germline V gives CDR1 SGHKS, CDR2 YYEKEE (reference sequence). The specimen sequenced was PBMCs. This clonotype was obtained from a girl aged 2 to 10 in good health and CMV-seropositive. The rearrangement links TRBV5-5 to TRBJ2-1, with TRBD2 identical over 12 bases. The CDR3 sequence is CASSTTSGGREQFF. The CDR3 bases are TGTGCCAGCAGCACGACTAGCGGGGGTCGTGAGCAGTTCTTC.